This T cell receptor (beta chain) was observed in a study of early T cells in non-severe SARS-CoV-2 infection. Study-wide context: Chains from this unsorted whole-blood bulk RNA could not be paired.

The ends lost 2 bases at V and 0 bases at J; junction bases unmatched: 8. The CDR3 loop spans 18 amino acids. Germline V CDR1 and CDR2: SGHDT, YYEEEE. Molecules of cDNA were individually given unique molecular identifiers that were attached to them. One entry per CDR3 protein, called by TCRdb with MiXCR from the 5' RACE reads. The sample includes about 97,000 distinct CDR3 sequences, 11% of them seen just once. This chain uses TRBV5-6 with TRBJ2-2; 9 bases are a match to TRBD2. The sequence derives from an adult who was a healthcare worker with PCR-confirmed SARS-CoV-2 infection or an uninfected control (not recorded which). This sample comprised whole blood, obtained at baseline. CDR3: CASSLGAGGSSNTGELFF. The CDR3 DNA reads TGTGCCAGCAGCTTAGGAGCGGGGGGCTCTTCGAACACCGGGGAGCTGTTTTTT.